The sequence of this TCR beta chain was determined in a study of post-analysis software for immune sequencing data. On the study more broadly: Secondary progressive, relapsing-remitting and progressive-relapsing multiple sclerosis were among the included disease courses.

The authors incorporated unique molecular identifiers into the TCR beta cDNA libraries. The yield from approximately 1 to 10 million T cells was 500,000 or so cDNA molecules in total. TCRdb re-called the PCR reads through MiXCR, storing one row per CDR3 protein. The sample includes roughly 570,000 distinct CDR3 sequences, 30% to 40% seen only once; the top ten take approximately 6%. Trimming shortened V by 3 bases and J by 5 bases, and 7 bases separated the two germline ends. The CDR3 length is 12 residues. The V gene's germline CDR1 is MGHDK and CDR2 SYGVNS. Regarding the study as a whole: Controls had significantly higher normalized Chao1 diversity than multiple sclerosis patients. Elevated frequency relative to controls characterized a handful of TRBV segments in patients, TRBV5-6, TRBV5-1 and TRBV20-1 among them.

In regard to this clonotype: Its specificity is unknown.

The TCR was taken from a girl younger than 18 with multiple sclerosis. The chain has TRBV25-1 and TRBJ1-2; D call uncertain. Sequenced: blood. The CDR3 sequence: CASSELIYGYTF. CDR3 bases: TGTGCCAGCAGTGAGCTGATTTATGGCTACACCTTC.